The 9 T cell receptor beta chains below come from one sample, sequenced in a study of T-cell memory formation after mild COVID-19. Via MiXCR, TCRdb re-called the 5' RACE reads, giving one row per CDR3 protein. The sample consists of about 340,000 distinct CDR3 sequences, more than 15% of them appearing once. The sample was PBMCs or a T cell subset sorted from them (not recorded which). Receptors were obtained from a man in his late teens or twenties who had mild COVID-19 (a few samples of this study predate the infection). Cell type and time point are not known.

The V and J genes are TRBV4-1 and TRBJ1-4; D may be TRBD1 (6 bases). With 7 bases removed from V and 3 bases from J, the gap between germline ends came to 15 bases. Looked up from germline, CDR1 is MGHRA and CDR2 is YSYEKL. CDR3 length: 15 residues. DNA of the CDR3: TGCGCCAGCAAGATTCGGACAGAGCCTAATGAAAAACTGTTTTTT. It is translated as CASKIRTEPNEKLFF.

The chain combines TRBV5-1 with TRBJ1-5, with TRBD1 identical over 7 bases. With 4 bases clipped from V and 3 bases from J, the junction kept 7 bases outside the gene matches. In germline, CDR1 is SGHRS, CDR2 YFSETQ. The CDR3 is made up of 15 amino acids. The CDR3 bases are TGCGCCAGCAGCGAGCAGGGACAGCTCAATCAGCCCCAGCATTTT. Protein: CASSEQGQLNQPQHF. The full variable domain, rest sourced from reference TRBV5-1 and TRBJ1-5, is KAGVTQTPRYLIKTRGQQVTLSCSPISGHRSVSWYQQTPGQGLQFLFEYFSETQRNKGNFPGRFSGRQFSNSRSEMNVSTLELGDSALYLCASSEQGQLNQPQHFGDGTRLSIL.

This clonotype was recorded a few times. The CDR3 sequence: CASSVEPGRDSPLHF. The CDR3 nucleotides are TGTGCCAGCAGCGTAGAGCCAGGGCGGGATTCACCCCTCCACTTT. V usage is TRBV9 and J usage is TRBJ1-6; D perhaps matches TRBD1 (5 bases). Between the trimmed V and J ends, which lost 0 bases and 8 bases, there was a span of 12 bases. Germline V gene lookup returns CDR1 SGDLS and CDR2 YYNGEE. The CDR3 runs 15 residues.

This clonotype has more than one count but fewer than ten. The gene calls are TRBV4-1 and TRBJ1-1, with 8 bases lining up with TRBD1. In germline, CDR1 is MGHRA, CDR2 YSYEKL. This CDR3 has 15 amino acids. Unmatched junction bases numbered 4, after V lost 4 bases and J lost 0 bases. For the CDR3, the DNA is TGCGCCAGCAGCCCCCCGGGACAGGTGAACACTGAAGCTTTCTTT. Translated: CASSPPGQVNTEAFF.

This clonotype was seen a handful of times. This chain joins TRBV6-6 and TRBJ2-5, with D perhaps matching TRBD1 (5 bases). Trimming left V 7 bases short and J 2 bases short, with 11 bases between. The CDR3 is made up of 13 amino acids. The germline V gene encodes CDR1 MNHNY and CDR2 SVGAGI (reference sequence). CDR3: CASIVTGQETQYF. CDR3 sequence (DNA): TGTGCCAGCATAGTCACAGGACAAGAGACCCAGTACTTC.

V and J are TRBV7-6 and TRBJ2-7; D ambiguous. Germline CDR1 reads SGHVS; CDR2 reads FNYEAQ. This CDR3 has 15 residues. Trimming left V 1 base short and J 2 bases short, with 12 bases between. In DNA, the CDR3 is TGTGCCAGCAGCTTAGGGTTCGGTGTGACCTACGAGCAGTACTTC. It specifies CASSLGFGVTYEQYF.

This clonotype was recorded a few times. The chain uses TRBV10-3 and TRBJ2-5; no firm D call. The CDR3 runs to 14 residues. The germline gives CDR1 ENHRY, CDR2 SYGVKD. With 7 bases removed from V and 1 base from J, the gap between germline ends came to 13 bases. The chain's CDR3 is CAITEKLSQETQYF. DNA of the CDR3: TGTGCCATCACCGAAAAGCTGAGCCAAGAGACCCAGTACTTC.

In its sample, this clonotype was seen once. V and J are TRBV27 and TRBJ2-1; D remains unclear. The germline V gene has CDR1 MNHEY and CDR2 SMNVEV (reference sequence). There are 10 residues in the CDR3. Trimming pared 8 bases from V and 10 bases from J, leaving 9 bases between. CDR3 loop: CASGSWEQFF. Written as DNA, the CDR3 is TGTGCCAGCGGGTCCTGGGAGCAGTTCTTC.

V is TRBV20-1 and J is TRBJ2-7; 9 nucleotides match TRBD1. J gave up 5 bases and V 3 bases, and 8 bases lay outside the gene matches. The germline V gene encodes CDR1 DFQATT and CDR2 SNEGSKA (reference sequence). CDR3 length equals 14 residues. CDR3 region: CSARDDRGFHEQYF. As DNA, the CDR3 is TGCAGTGCTAGGGACGACAGGGGGTTTCACGAGCAGTACTTC.